This TCR beta chain emerged from a study of T cells in Graves' hyperthyroidism and ophthalmopathy. This clonotype was seen many times. It was RNA transcripts that yielded the amplified TCR beta CDR3 regions. First-round RT-PCR of the TCR CDR3 relied on the HTBI primer set. TCRdb independently ran MiXCR on the multiplex PCR reads; one entry per CDR3 protein. The sample lists hundreds of thousands of distinct CDR3 sequences, around 15% occurring once. J was trimmed by 8 bases and V by 3 bases; bases with no gene match: 6. Germline assignment: CDR1 KGHSH and CDR2 LQKENI. The CDR3 runs to 16 residues. This chain connects TRBV18 to TRBJ2-3; 15 bases fit TRBD2. The sequencing sample was made of blood. This TCR derives from a woman aged 18-29 years with Graves' hyperthyroidism. The CDR3 DNA reads TGTGCCAGCTCACCTCGGACTAGCGGGAGGGCCGCTACGCAGTATTTT. Translated: CASSPRTSGRAATQYF.